This T cell receptor (beta chain) was identified in a study of siplizumab effects on memory and regulatory T cells. Across the study: Paired mixed lymphocyte reactions compared siplizumab around 1.1 ug/mL against no drug.

Study outcomes and limitations: In unstimulated cells, naive T cells appeared more diverse than memory T cells and seemed major alloresponse contributors. Mappable alloreactive CD4+ clones averaged approximately 62% Treg-derived with siplizumab versus approximately 25% in controls. It was never confirmed that proliferating Tregs from siplizumab cultures were suppressive.

V lost 0 bases and J 5 bases, leaving 5 bases between the germline ends. Germline values: CDR1 MNHEY, CDR2 SVGAGI. The CDR3 is 13 amino acids. Method: immunoSEQ multiplex PCR; TCRdb's copy keeps in-frame clones and lacks some. The sample includes roughly 5,300 clones, about 50% of them seen just once. A remark on this clone: Its antigen is as yet unknown.

Researchers cocultured the mixed lymphocyte reaction cells at 37°C for approximately six days. The sequence was collected from a human donor in good health; the cells came from an allogeneic mixed lymphocyte reaction. Some clones in this sample may be carry-over from other donors' samples. The chain uses TRBV6-5 and TRBJ2-1, with D possibly matching TRBD1 (5 bases). Sequencing was carried out using CFSE-low (dividing) CD8+ T cells sorted from an allogeneic mixed lymphocyte reaction. CDR3 bases: TGTGCCAGCAGTTACTCAGGGGACAATGAGCAGTTCTTC. It is translated as CASSYSGDNEQFF.